This entry lists 24 T cell receptor beta chains sequenced from one sample in a study of T cell responses to AZD1222 COVID-19 vaccine. Clones were read by immunoSEQ multiplex PCR, and TCRdb kept only the in-frame ones, dropping some. This sample has some 90,000 clones, with over 75% found just once. This specimen was peripheral blood, taken on day 0 of AZD1222 vaccination. The receptors shown here come from an adult in good health.

The V call is TRBV5-1, the J call TRBJ1-5; D call uncertain. The CDR3 covers 15 residues. The V and J ends lost 0 bases and 7 bases respectively, with 14 bases between them. CDR1 is SGHRS, CDR2 YFSETQ, per germline. The CDR3 DNA reads TGCGCCAGCAGCTTGGGAGGGCAGGAAGGCCAGCCCCAGCATTTT. This sequence encodes CASSLGGQEGQPQHF.

In its sample, this clone was seen once. The rearrangement joins TRBV11-3 to TRBJ1-1; TRBD1 aligns across 7 bases. The CDR3 has 14 residues. J lost 1 base, V lost 3 bases, and 2 bases had no gene match. Germline lookup yields CDR1 SGHNT and CDR2 YENEEA. CDR3 sequence reads: CASSFGTANTEAFF. CDR3 coding DNA: TGTGCCAGCAGCTTTGGGACAGCGAACACTGAAGCTTTCTTT.

The chain combines TRBV7-2 with TRBJ1-4, with D tentatively TRBD1 (6 bases). Trimming removed 1 base at V and 4 bases at J, with 13 bases between. Germline values: CDR1 SGHTA, CDR2 FQGNSA. The CDR3 totals 16 residues. CDR3 bases: TGTGCCAGCAGCTTAGGGGCCGGGGGCGGTAATGAAAAACTGTTTTTT. This encodes CASSLGAGGGNEKLFF.

The rearrangement uses TRBV6-2 or TRBV6-3 and TRBJ1-2, with D possibly being TRBD1 (6 bases). CDR1 is MNHEY and CDR2 is SVGEGT in the germline V gene. The V end was cut by 4 bases, the J end by 8 bases, with 26 bases between. This CDR3 is built from 17 residues. DNA for the CDR3: TGTGCCAGCAGTTCCCGGCTCGGGGGCGCGACCGTGGGCGGCTACACCTTC. It specifies CASSSRLGGATVGGYTF.

This chain links TRBV9 with TRBJ1-1; 7 bases map to TRBD1. Trimming took 5 bases from V and 3 from J; bases not matched to a gene: 13. Germline CDR1 is SGDLS and CDR2 is YYNGEE. The CDR3 has 16 residues. The CDR3 DNA reads as TGTGCCAGCAGTATGGGGTGGGACAGTCACCACACTGAAGCTTTCTTT. Its translation is CASSMGWDSHHTEAFF.

This clone showed up just once. The gene calls are TRBV4-3 and TRBJ2-2, with 11 positions matching TRBD2. Trimming removed 1 base from V and 8 bases from J; junction bases left unmatched: 9. CDR3 length: 17 residues. Germline assignment: CDR1 LGHNA and CDR2 YSLEER. This CDR3 reads CASSQGLLAGGRGELFF. The CDR3 nucleotides read TGCGCCAGCAGCCAAGGGCTTTTAGCGGGGGGGCGAGGGGAGCTGTTTTTT.

J is TRBJ1-4 and V is TRBV3-1 (or the pseudogene TRBV3-2); D unresolved. This CDR3 has 14 residues. The V and J ends lost 1 base and 5 bases respectively, with 8 bases between them. The germline gives CDR1 LGHDT, CDR2 YNNKEL (reference sequence). CDR3 sequence reads: CASSQAPTNEKLFF. Written as DNA, the CDR3 is TGTGCCAGCAGCCAAGCACCGACGAATGAAAAACTGTTTTTT.

V usage is TRBV18 and J usage is TRBJ2-2; 12 bases match TRBD1. Germline loops: CDR1 KGHSH, CDR2 LQKENI. Unmatched junction bases numbered 5, after V lost 1 base and J lost 5 bases. This CDR3 is 17 amino acids long. CDR3 nucleotide sequence: TGTGCCAGCTCACCACTGGGACAGGGGGCTGGAACCGGGGAGCTGTTTTTT. This sequence encodes CASSPLGQGAGTGELFF.

Only one count was recorded for this clone. The DNA for the CDR3 is TGTGCCAGCAGCCCCCCGGTCCTGAACACTGAAGCTTTCTTT. Its translation: CASSPPVLNTEAFF. The V and J genes are TRBV11-2 and TRBJ1-1; no firm D call. The CDR3 sequence is 14 residues long. Per the germline V gene, CDR1 is SGHAT and CDR2 is FQNNGV. The V and J ends lost 5 bases and 0 bases respectively, with 10 bases between them.

The rearrangement uses TRBV4-3 and TRBJ2-3, with a possible D match to TRBD1 (6 bases). This CDR3 contains 15 residues. V lost 2 bases to trimming and J lost 1 base, with 10 bases between them. The germline gives CDR1 LGHNA, CDR2 YSLEER. Written as DNA, the CDR3 is TGCGCCAGCAGCCAACCGACAGGAGGCACAGATACGCAGTATTTT. Translated: CASSQPTGGTDTQYF.

The rearrangement links TRBV25-1 to TRBJ2-7, with D unclear. CDR1 and CDR2 from the germline V gene are MGHDK and SYGVNS. This CDR3 spans 12 amino acids. The V and J ends lost 10 bases and 2 bases respectively, with 12 bases between them. In nucleotides, the CDR3 is TGTGCCACCCAGCGCGGCACCTACGAGCAGTACTTC. Translated, it gives CATQRGTYEQYF.

The genes are TRBV5-1 and TRBJ1-1, with D tentatively TRBD1 (6 bases). This CDR3 is built from 14 residues. Germline-derived CDR1 and CDR2 are SGHRS and YFSETQ. The V end was cut by 3 bases, the J end by 1 base, with 10 bases between. CDR3 residues: CASSWGTQNTEAFF. The CDR3, as DNA: TGCGCCAGCAGCTGGGGGACACAGAACACTGAAGCTTTCTTT.

The chain uses TRBV19 and TRBJ2-5; D remains unclear. Per germline, CDR1 LNHDA and CDR2 SQIVND (reference sequence). The CDR3 has 12 amino acids. V shed 0 bases and J shed 5 bases, with 4 bases lying between them. CDR3 protein: CASSIDRETQYF. CDR3 DNA: TGTGCCAGTAGTATAGATCGGGAGACCCAGTACTTC. The full variable domain, its missing parts supplied by reference TRBV19 and TRBJ2-5, is DGGITQSPKYLFRKEGQNVTLSCEQNLNHDAMYWYRQDPGQGLRLIYYSQIVNDFQKGDIAEGYSVSREKKESFPLTVTSAQKNPTAFYLCASSIDRETQYFGPGTRLLVL.

This chain joins TRBV27 and TRBJ2-2; D remains unclear. With 5 bases removed from V and 2 bases from J, the gap between germline ends came to 9 bases. The germline V gene has CDR1 MNHEY and CDR2 SMNVEV (reference sequence). The CDR3 covers 14 residues. The DNA for the CDR3 is TGTGCCAGCAGTCGGCAGGAAAACACCGGGGAGCTGTTTTTT. Amino acids: CASSRQENTGELFF.

J is TRBJ2-1 and V is TRBV27; 8 positions match TRBD1. Looked up from germline, CDR1 is MNHEY and CDR2 is SMNVEV (reference sequence). The trim removed 5 bases at V and 5 bases at J, leaving 5 bases unmatched. CDR3 size: 14 residues. The CDR3: CASSPQDRDNEQFF. The DNA for the CDR3 is TGTGCCAGCAGTCCCCAGGACAGGGACAATGAGCAGTTCTTC.

V usage is TRBV27 and J usage is TRBJ2-1; 15 bases match TRBD2. CDR1 MNHEY and CDR2 SMNVEV come from the germline V gene (reference sequence). With 4 bases clipped from V and 2 bases from J, the junction kept 0 bases outside the gene matches. The CDR3 is 16 amino acids. CDR3 amino acids: CASSWTSGGAYNEQFF. CDR3 in DNA: TGTGCCAGCAGTTGGACTAGCGGGGGGGCCTACAATGAGCAGTTCTTC.

This chain joins TRBV7-8 and TRBJ2-5, with 13 bases that match TRBD2. CDR3 length equals 14 residues. Trimming cost V 5 bases and J 5 bases; bases outside gene matches: 2. Germline V gene lookup returns CDR1 SGHVS and CDR2 FQNEAQ. The CDR3 nucleotides are TGTGCCAGCAGCCAACTAGCGGGGGGGGAGACCCAGTACTTC. It encodes CASSQLAGGETQYF.

V gene TRBV7-2 combines with J gene TRBJ2-5; no reliable D call. This CDR3 has 13 amino acids. The V gene's germline CDR1 is SGHTA and CDR2 FQGNSA. The V gene lost 0 bases and the J gene lost 2 bases, with 4 bases spanning the gap. The CDR3 bases are TGTGCCAGCAGCTTAGCTAGACAAGAGACCCAGTACTTC. This codes for CASSLARQETQYF. The full variable domain, its missing parts supplied by reference TRBV7-2 and TRBJ2-5, is GAGVSQSPSNKVTEKGKDVELRCDPISGHTALYWYRQSLGQGLEFLIYFQGNSAPDKSGLPSDRFSAERTGGSVSTLTIQRTQQEDSAVYLCASSLARQETQYFGPGTRLLVL.

This chain uses TRBV6-2 or TRBV6-3 with TRBJ2-5, with 8 bases that match TRBD2. V shed 0 bases, J shed 5 bases, and the junction held 5 bases outside the gene matches. The CDR3 is 15 residues long. In germline, CDR1 is MNHEY, CDR2 SVGEGT. The CDR3 coding sequence is TGTGCCAGCAGTTACTCGGACAGCGGGAGCGAGACCCAGTACTTC. Translated: CASSYSDSGSETQYF.

V and J are TRBV6-4 and TRBJ1-2; 9 bases are shared with TRBD1. The CDR3 sequence is 15 residues long. V shed 8 bases and J 2 bases; nucleotides not matched to a gene: 9. Germline lookup yields CDR1 MRHNA and CDR2 SNTAGT. CDR3 DNA sequence: TGTGCCAGCGCCCGGGACAGGGTTTCCAACTATGGCTACACCTTC. This encodes CASARDRVSNYGYTF.

V is TRBV18 and J is TRBJ2-3; 9 bases are shared with TRBD1. This CDR3 contains 17 residues. The germline gives CDR1 KGHSH, CDR2 LQKENI. Trimming removed 3 bases from V and 1 base from J; junction bases left unmatched: 8. CDR3 region: CASSPTGGPSRTDTQYF. The CDR3 nucleotides read TGTGCCAGCTCACCCACAGGGGGCCCTTCCCGCACAGATACGCAGTATTTT.

This clone was seen just once. The chain has TRBV19 and TRBJ2-1; D is uncertain. The ends were cut back, 4 bases at V and 12 bases at J, with 16 bases in the middle. This CDR3 has 13 amino acids. Germline assignment: CDR1 LNHDA and CDR2 SQIVND (reference sequence). In nucleotides, the CDR3 is TGTGCCAGTAGTACCCCCGGGCATTCCGGGCAGTTCTTC. It encodes CASSTPGHSGQFF.

This sequence joins TRBV7-3 and TRBJ2-5; weak D call: TRBD2 (5 bases). The CDR3 is 14 residues long. V lost 0 bases to trimming and J lost 1 base, with 6 bases between them. Germline V gene data show CDR1 as SGHTA and CDR2 as FQGTGA. Here the CDR3 DNA reads TGTGCCAGCAGCTTAACCGGGGTCCAAGAGACCCAGTACTTC. Protein product: CASSLTGVQETQYF.

In this sample, this clone turned up once. V usage is TRBV30 and J usage is TRBJ1-4; D is possibly TRBD1 (5 bases). The V end was cut by 2 bases, the J end by 7 bases, with 14 bases between. CDR3 length: 14 amino acids. The germline V gene encodes CDR1 GTSNPN and CDR2 SVGIG (reference sequence). CDR3 nucleotides: TGTGCCTGGAGTTCCAGGGTTCTAATTGAAAAACTGTTTTTT. Its protein is CAWSSRVLIEKLFF.